This T cell receptor (beta chain) stems from a study of shared clonotypes between healthy human individuals. Profiled with immunoSEQ multiplex PCR; TCRdb holds only in-frame clones, not every one. The table lists some 2.3 million clones, approximately 95% of them singletons. The CDR3 is 17 residues long. Germline-derived CDR1 and CDR2 are MDHEN and SYDVKM. With 6 bases clipped from V and 1 base from J, the junction kept 9 bases outside the gene matches. The TCR originated in a man aged 18 to 30 in good health. Some clones in this sample may be carry-over from other donors' samples. The sample consisted of naive CD4+ T cells from PBMCs. Subset given: CD45RA+ positively selected. V usage is TRBV28 and J usage is TRBJ2-2; 9 nucleotides agree with TRBD1. The CDR3 spells CASSAPVGQGNTGELFF. The CDR3 region has the DNA TGTGCCAGCAGCGCTCCCGTGGGACAGGGGAACACCGGGGAGCTGTTTTTT.